This T cell receptor (beta chain) emerged from a study of cytomegalovirus exposure and HLA in healthy donors. About the research overall: A subsequent analysis reported that the 120 or so validation repertoires were produced on the same platform that had also been used for the 600 to 700 first-cohort repertoires. Study-level findings and limits: TCR clusters originating in the first cohort tended to co-occur in the 120 validation repertoires, according to a later analysis.

The donors were part of the roughly 130-subject validation cohort, which stood apart from the approximately 670-subject first cohort. V trimming: 0 bases; J trimming: 1 base; junction bases outside the gene matches: 5. This CDR3 spans 16 amino acids. Germline CDR1 reads SGDLS; CDR2 reads YYNGEE. Concerning this clone itself: Its specificity is unknown.

TCRdb's table, derived via immunoSEQ multiplex PCR, lists solely in-frame clones and lacks some. This table has some 120,000 clones, approximately 91% appearing once. The genes are TRBV9 and TRBJ1-1; 8 nucleotides align to TRBD1. The receptor comes from a man younger than 45 in good health and CMV-seronegative. Source material: PBMCs. Written as DNA, the CDR3 is TGTGCCAGCAGCGTAGGACTAGACAGGGGGAACACTGAAGCTTTCTTT. Translating gives CASSVGLDRGNTEAFF.